This TCR beta chain was retrieved from a study of control samples from healthy donors and cancer patients. The CDR3 spans 18 residues. The germline V gene encodes CDR1 LGHNT and CDR2 FRNRAP. Losses at the gene ends were 0 bases for V and 8 bases for J; bases not matched to a gene: 15. Sequencing was performed with immunoSEQ multiplex PCR; in TCRdb, only in-frame clones are kept and a portion is missing. This table has about 120,000 clones, over 90% appearing once. The genes are TRBV12-5 and TRBJ1-1; 10 nucleotides line up with TRBD1. This clonotype was sampled from a man aged 25-45 years in good health. The sequencing sample was made of blood. The CDR3 is CASGLVPGTGVSPLEAFF. The CDR3 DNA follows: TGTGCTAGTGGTTTGGTACCCGGGACAGGGGTTTCCCCTCTCGAAGCTTTCTTT.